Included here is one TCR beta chain sequence, with context. Its antigen remains undetermined. Taken from the germline V gene, the CDR1 and CDR2 loops are LGHNA and YNFKEQ. Measured from the cysteine to the phenylalanine, the CDR3 is 16 residues long. DNA was not recorded. The library was prepared using 5' RACE. The input for every TCR library was around 4,000 ng of total RNA. For each sample, cDNA was synthesized in eight separate reactions using SMARTScribe reverse transcriptase. During cDNA synthesis, unique molecular identifiers containing a 6-nucleotide sample barcode were introduced by template switching. TCRalpha and TCRbeta cDNA was amplified in two nested PCRs of about 16 and 10 cycles, and bead purification was carried out after each PCR. Before amplification, the cDNA was both treated with uracil DNA-glycosylase and purified with the QIAquick PCR purification kit. The second PCR added Illumina TruSeq-compatible adapters along with sample-specific barcodes. Library quality and concentration were checked on TapeStation and Qubit, and libraries were pooled at about 5 ng each. The pooled libraries were sequenced with 2 x 100 bp reads and custom sequencing primers on an Illumina HiSeq2500 single-index Rapid Run. Per the source publication's procedure: MiGEC version 1.2.6 was used for UMI-based consensus assembly, which corrected PCR and sequencing errors. MiXCR version 2.1.1 was used for V(D)J alignment, clonotype assembly and CDR3 extraction. Normalisation of gene usage, clonotype sharing and MAIT/NKT TCR abundance was achieved by analysing the top 1000, 10 000 and 20 000 clonotypes per sample. Diversity was computed as the inverse Simpson index with the vegan R package after downsampling to 27 000 UMIs. Paired Mann-Whitney U tests were applied to discordant twin pairs, and Benjamini-Hochberg correction was used for multiple testing. Each CDR3 protein sequence appears as one entry after TCRdb reprocessed the reads, and no DNA is included. TCRdb's processing, not the study's, gives the V and J calls here. The table kept for this sample lists around 370,000 distinct CDR3 sequences. The ten largest clones capture 2.5% to 3% of the sample.

This specimen comes from a study of monozygotic twins with inflammatory bowel disease (dated by TCRdb to between 2017 and 2020). Background on the whole study: The complete study included 28 monozygotic twin pairs: 19 IBD-discordant Danish pairs and nine German pairs, of which four were IBD-concordant and five were IBD-discordant. Within discordant pairs, disease-associated traits were sought mainly by comparing IBD patients with their genetically identical healthy co-twins. Each individual had, on average, about 151 000 unique TCRalpha sequences and 181 000 unique TCRbeta sequences available for analysis.

General conclusions and limits of the study: IBD patients had lower TCRbeta repertoire diversity, measured by the inverse Simpson index, than their healthy co-twins. Concordant and discordant twins showed no difference in repertoire similarity, possibly because of limited statistical power. No single strong signal or clonotype linked to IBD turned up in the results, so the idea that one exists was not supported. IBD patients shared fewer clonotypes with other individuals than healthy twins did, most markedly in patients showing signs of disease activity. The analysis was unable to tell apart different T cell subtypes. Because patients received different immunosuppressive treatments, the repertoires may have picked up extra background noise and variability between individuals.

From each donor, a roughly 2.5 ml peripheral blood sample was collected into PAXgene tubes and stored at -80 degrees C. Without any T cell sorting, total RNA was extracted from whole blood using the PAXgene blood miRNA kit on an automated QIAcube. Peripheral blood from monozygotic twin pairs concordant or discordant for inflammatory bowel disease was subjected to deep TCRalpha and TCRbeta repertoire profiling with unique molecular barcoding. Smoking habits were recorded for all twin pairs, with individuals classified as current, former or never smokers. The sample comprised blood. The source of this sequence is a human donor with ulcerative colitis or Crohn's disease, or a healthy co-twin of an affected twin (not recorded which). This sequence uses TRBV4-2 and TRBJ2-6. CDR3 reads: CASSQVYEAGANVLTF.